This T cell receptor (beta chain) was sequenced during a study of neurological immune-mediated disorders. Regarding the study as a whole: Levels of TCR clonal expansion peaked in HTLV-1-associated myelopathy and reached their lowest in multiple sclerosis, under those of healthy controls.

In its sample, this clonotype was seen many times. As yet, its antigen is unknown. Individuals who volunteered at a blood bank located in Maryland, USA, made up the group of healthy controls. Synthesis of cDNA was carried out by template-switch 5'RACE. The reaction used 10-nucleotide random UMIs. TCRdb analysed the 5' RACE reads with MiXCR anew, one entry per CDR3 protein. The data show around 83,000 distinct CDR3 sequences, roughly 15% seen once. Germline lookup yields CDR1 MNHNS and CDR2 SASEGT. V shed 6 bases and J 4 bases; nucleotides not matched to a gene: 11. The CDR3 has 17 residues. Sequencing was carried out using PBMCs. The clonotype originates from a woman aged 45-65 years in good health. The chain is built from TRBV6-1 and TRBJ2-1; 11 bases are shared with TRBD2. CDR3: CASSPQLAGEGYNEQFF. CDR3 bases: TGTGCCAGCAGCCCTCAACTAGCGGGAGAGGGGTACAATGAGCAGTTCTTC.